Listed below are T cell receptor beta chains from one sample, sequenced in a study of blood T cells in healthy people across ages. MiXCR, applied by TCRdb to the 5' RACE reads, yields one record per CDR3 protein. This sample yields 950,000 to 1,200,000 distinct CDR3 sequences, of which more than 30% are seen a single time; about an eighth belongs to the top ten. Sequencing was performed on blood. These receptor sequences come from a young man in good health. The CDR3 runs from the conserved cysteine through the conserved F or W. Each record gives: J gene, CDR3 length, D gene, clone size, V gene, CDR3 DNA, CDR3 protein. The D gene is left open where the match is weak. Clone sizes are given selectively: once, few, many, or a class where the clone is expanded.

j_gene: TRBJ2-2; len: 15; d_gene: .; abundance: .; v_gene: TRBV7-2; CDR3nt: TGTGCCAGCAGCTTATTGCGCAGTCAGTCCGGGGAGCTGTTTTTT; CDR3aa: CASSLLRSQSGELFF
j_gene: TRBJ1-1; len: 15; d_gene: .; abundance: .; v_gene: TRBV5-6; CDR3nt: TGTGCCAGCAGCTTGGACAGGGTCCGGGACACTGAAGCTTTCTTT; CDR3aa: CASSLDRVRDTEAFF
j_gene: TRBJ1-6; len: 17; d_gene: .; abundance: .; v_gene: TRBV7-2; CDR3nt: TGTGCCAGCAGCTCGGGGGGACCAACGAACTATAATTCACCCCTCCACTTT; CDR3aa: CASSSGGPTNYNSPLHF
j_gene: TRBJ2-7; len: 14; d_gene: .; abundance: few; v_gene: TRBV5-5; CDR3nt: TGTGCCAGCAGCCCCACCTCGACAACCTACGAGCAGTACTTC; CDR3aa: CASSPTSTTYEQYF
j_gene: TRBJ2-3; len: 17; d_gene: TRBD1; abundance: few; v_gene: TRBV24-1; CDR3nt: TGTGCCACCAGTGGTTACGGGACAGGGGGCGTAATGGATACGCAGTATTTT; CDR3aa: CATSGYGTGGVMDTQYF
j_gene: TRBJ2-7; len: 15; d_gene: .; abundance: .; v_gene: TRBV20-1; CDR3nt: TGCAGTGCTAGAAGTACCGGGACACCTGTCTACGAGCAGTACTTC; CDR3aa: CSARSTGTPVYEQYF
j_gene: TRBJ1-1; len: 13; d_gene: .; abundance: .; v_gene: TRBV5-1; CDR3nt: TGCGCCAGCAGCGTGGCAAGGTTCACTGAAGCTTTCTTT; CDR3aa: CASSVARFTEAFF
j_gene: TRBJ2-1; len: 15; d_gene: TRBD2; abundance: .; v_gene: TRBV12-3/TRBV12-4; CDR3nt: TGTACCAGCAGCCGGGGGGGCGGGGGCTACAATGAGCAGTTCTTC; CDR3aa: CTSSRGGGGYNEQFF
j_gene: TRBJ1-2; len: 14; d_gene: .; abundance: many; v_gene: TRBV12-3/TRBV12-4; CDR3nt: TGTGCCAGCAGTCCTCAAGAGACTACACCTGGCTACACCTTC; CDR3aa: CASSPQETTPGYTF
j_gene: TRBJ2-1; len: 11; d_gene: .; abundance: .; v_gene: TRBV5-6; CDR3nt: TGTGCCAGCAGCTACAGGATTAAGCAGTTCTTC; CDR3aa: CASSYRIKQFF
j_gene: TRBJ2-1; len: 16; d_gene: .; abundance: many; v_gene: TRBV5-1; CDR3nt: TGCGCCAGCAGCTTGGAGATCCTCCACTCCTACAATGAGCAGTTCTTC; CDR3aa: CASSLEILHSYNEQFF